Below are 28 T cell receptor beta chains sequenced from a single sample in a study of T cells in Graves' hyperthyroidism and ophthalmopathy. TCR beta CDR3 region amplification was performed from RNA transcripts. An initial round of RT-PCR targeting the TCR CDR3 relied on the HTBI primer set. MiXCR was run by TCRdb on the multiplex PCR reads, yielding one entry per CDR3 protein. The repertoire holds hundreds of thousands of distinct CDR3 sequences, with around 15% as singletons. Sequenced sample: blood. Receptors originate from a young man with Graves' ophthalmopathy.

The CDR3: CASSLWWQESFYNEQFF. DNA of the CDR3: TGTGCCAGCAGTTTATGGTGGCAGGAATCCTTCTACAATGAGCAGTTCTTC. The chain uses TRBV27 and TRBJ2-1; D is ambiguous. V shed 1 base and J shed 3 bases, with 16 bases lying between them. The CDR3 has 17 residues. Germline V lookup: CDR1 MNHEY, CDR2 SMNVEV (reference sequence).

The J gene is TRBJ2-1, the V gene TRBV4-1; tentative D call: TRBD2 (5 bases). The CDR3 contains 13 residues. The germline CDR1 and CDR2 sequences are MGHRA and YSYEKL. Deletions cut 6 bases from V and 6 bases from J, with 12 bases between. The CDR3: CASSSSRGNEQFF. CDR3 sequence (DNA): TGCGCCAGCAGTTCGTCACGGGGCAATGAGCAGTTCTTC.

Ten or more counts support this clonotype. The rearrangement links TRBV9 to TRBJ2-7, with 8 positions matching TRBD2. Germline loops: CDR1 SGDLS, CDR2 YYNGEE. J lost 5 bases, V lost 0 bases, and 16 bases had no gene match. This CDR3 region has 18 residues. The CDR3 loop is CASSVAPLVSGSPHEQYF. The DNA of the CDR3 is TGTGCCAGCAGCGTAGCCCCCCTAGTCAGCGGGAGTCCCCACGAGCAGTACTTC.

The table lists this clonotype with many counts. The gene calls are TRBV5-1 and TRBJ1-2, with D possibly being TRBD1 (6 bases). The V end lost 4 bases, the J end lost 6 bases, and 16 bases lay between the germline ends. Germline V gene lookup returns CDR1 SGHRS and CDR2 YFSETQ. This CDR3 region has 14 residues. CDR3 protein: CASSPQQGMDGYTF. Here the CDR3 DNA reads TGCGCCAGCAGCCCGCAACAGGGAATGGATGGCTACACCTTC.

This clonotype was picked up many times. The genes are TRBV2 and TRBJ2-5; a possible D gene is TRBD2 (6 bases). Deletions cut 9 bases from V and 7 bases from J, with 15 bases between. This CDR3 spans 12 amino acids. Germline assignment: CDR1 SNHLY and CDR2 FYNNEI. CDR3 DNA: TGTGCCAGTCGACTAGAGGCGTTGACCCAGTACTTC. This sequence encodes CASRLEALTQYF.

This clonotype was counted between two and nine times. The chain couples TRBV6-1 to TRBJ1-2, with a weak D call TRBD1 (6 bases). CDR1 and CDR2 (germline): MNHNS, SASEGT. The V end lost 8 bases, the J end lost 7 bases, and 8 bases lay between the germline ends. This CDR3 has 10 amino acids. The CDR3 nucleotides read TGTGCCAGCGGGGGGGCTGGCTACACCTTC. As protein: CASGGAGYTF.

Many counts were recorded for this clonotype. The genes are TRBV9 and TRBJ1-1; D call uncertain. The CDR3 contains 15 residues. In germline, CDR1 is SGDLS, CDR2 YYNGEE. V lost 4 bases and J 0 bases, leaving 13 bases between the germline ends. CDR3 residues: CASSTKHPMNTEAFF. CDR3 sequence (DNA): TGTGCCAGCAGCACCAAACACCCCATGAACACTGAAGCTTTCTTT.

This clonotype was observed a few times. The rearrangement joins TRBV7-9 to TRBJ1-1; unclear D gene. Trimming cost V 10 bases and J 5 bases, with 14 bases left between them. Germline V gene sequence: CDR1 SEHNR, CDR2 FQNEAQ (reference sequence). The CDR3 sequence is 12 residues long. This CDR3 is CATPSRGTEAFF. The CDR3 coding sequence is TGTGCCACCCCTAGTCGGGGTACTGAAGCTTTCTTT.

This clonotype was found once. A single base separates this from a much larger clone, so it may be a read error. This chain uses TRBV20-1 with TRBJ1-1, with D possibly being TRBD1 (6 bases). The CDR3 sequence is 14 residues long. The ends were cut back, 7 bases at V and 1 base at J, with 16 bases in the middle. CDR1 DFQATT and CDR2 SNEGSKA come from the germline V gene (reference sequence). CDR3 amino acids: CSGGGSRGNTEAFF. Written as DNA, the CDR3 is TGCAGTGGCGGGGGGAGCAGGGGGAACACTGAAGCTTTCTTT.

As for this clonotype: A much larger clone is a single base away; this may be a read error. The V and J genes are TRBV6-1 and TRBJ2-3; D is unclear. Germline CDR1 reads MNHNS; CDR2 reads SASEGT. Trimming took 8 bases from V and 7 from J, leaving 22 bases between them. This CDR3 is 15 amino acids long. The CDR3 here is CASGKDPARIHTQYF. The CDR3 bases are TGTGCCAGCGGAAAGGACCCGGCTAGGATTCATACGCAGTATTTT.

This clonotype was observed at least ten times. The V call is TRBV3-1, the J call TRBJ2-1; D possibly corresponds to TRBD2 (5 bases). Trimming took off 4 bases at V and 3 bases at J, with 13 bases between the two ends. The CDR3 is 15 residues long. Germline CDR1 LGHDT, CDR2 YNNKEL (reference sequence). CDR3: CASSPVASNYNEQFF. In nucleotides, the CDR3 is TGTGCCAGCAGCCCGGTAGCGTCTAACTACAATGAGCAGTTCTTC.

The J gene is TRBJ1-2, the V gene TRBV29-1, with no clear D. The CDR3 has 13 residues. Germline CDR1 reads SQVTM; CDR2 reads ANQGSEA. V lost 2 bases and J 2 bases, leaving 9 bases between the germline ends. The DNA for the CDR3 is TGCAGCGTTGAAAGGGTCCTGAACTATGGCTACACCTTC. Amino acids: CSVERVLNYGYTF.

Points on this clonotype: Given a much more abundant clone one base away, this may be a read error. The final CDR3 position lacks the conserved phenylalanine or tryptophan, pointing to a likely read error. This chain uses TRBV20-1 with TRBJ2-7; 10 positions agree with TRBD2. CDR1 and CDR2 from the germline V gene are DFQATT and SNEGSKA (reference sequence). The V and J ends lost 0 bases and 7 bases, in that order; junction bases with no gene match: 9. The CDR3 is 15 amino acids. CDR3 residues: CSARDIAGGFREQYL. For the CDR3, the DNA is TGCAGTGCTAGAGATATAGCGGGGGGCTTTCGAGAGCAGTACCTC.

The chain couples TRBV9 to TRBJ1-1; 7 bases fit TRBD1. The CDR3 covers 15 residues. Germline-derived CDR1 and CDR2 are SGDLS and YYNGEE. J lost 3 bases, V lost 4 bases, and 9 bases had no gene match. The CDR3 coding sequence is TGTGCCAGCAGCCCCCAGACACAGGGGTACACTGAAGCTTTCTTT. Residues: CASSPQTQGYTEAFF. The full variable domain, its missing parts supplied by reference TRBV9 and TRBJ1-1, is DSGVTQTPKHLITATGQRVTLRCSPRSGDLSVYWYQQSLDQGLQFLIQYYNGEERAKGNILERFSAQQFPDLHSELNLSSLELGDSALYFCASSPQTQGYTEAFFGQGTRLTVV.

This clonotype was counted many times. This rearrangement joins TRBV25-1 to TRBJ1-4, with 7 bases that match TRBD1. This CDR3 comprises 16 residues. CDR1 and CDR2 from the germline V gene are MGHDK and SYGVNS. V shed 3 bases, J shed 0 bases, and the junction held 4 bases outside the gene matches. The DNA for the CDR3 is TGTGCCAGCAGTGACCGACAGGGTGCAACTAATGAAAAACTGTTTTTT. Protein: CASSDRQGATNEKLFF.

In its sample, this clonotype was seen many times. The chain has TRBV6-1 and TRBJ2-1, with TRBD2 matching 11 bases. Germline CDR1 MNHNS, CDR2 SASEGT. CDR3 length: 16 residues. With V trimmed by 2 bases and J by 5 bases, 5 bases remained unmatched. The CDR3 coding sequence is TGTGCCAGCAGTGAACCAGTAGCGGGAGGGAACAATGAGCAGTTCTTC. The encoded protein is CASSEPVAGGNNEQFF.

This clonotype has at least ten counts. The chain is built from TRBV11-3 and TRBJ2-1; TRBD2 aligns across 15 bases. V lost 3 bases, J lost 7 bases, and 10 bases stayed unmatched. Germline CDR1 is SGHNT and CDR2 is YENEEA. The CDR3 runs 18 residues. The CDR3 is CASSFSLLGTSGRNEQFF. As DNA, the CDR3 is TGTGCCAGCAGCTTTTCCCTACTCGGGACTAGCGGGAGGAATGAGCAGTTCTTC. The complete variable domain, with remaining parts taken from reference TRBV11-3 and TRBJ2-1, reads EAGVVQSPRYKIIEKKQPVAFWCNPISGHNTLYWYLQNLGQGPELLIRYENEEAVDDSQLPKDRFSAERLKGVDSTLKIQPAELGDSAVYLCASSFSLLGTSGRNEQFFGPGTRLTVL.

This clonotype was counted many times. This rearrangement joins TRBV11-2 to TRBJ1-1; D is unclear. Trimming stripped 0 bases from V and 1 base from J, with 9 bases between. The CDR3 loop spans 15 amino acids. From germline, CDR1 is SGHAT and CDR2 FQNNGV. CDR3 bases: TGTGCCAGCAGCTTAGAATTCTACAGGAACACTGAAGCTTTCTTT. It is translated as CASSLEFYRNTEAFF.

This clonotype was seen more than once but under ten times. The chain recombines TRBV9 with TRBJ1-6; D unclear. The germline V gene has CDR1 SGDLS and CDR2 YYNGEE. The CDR3 covers 15 residues. Deletions cut 0 bases from V and 6 bases from J, with 10 bases between. The CDR3 sequence is CASSVGAGVNSPLHF. In nucleotides, the CDR3 is TGTGCCAGCAGCGTAGGGGCGGGCGTTAATTCACCCCTCCACTTT.

This clonotype was recorded at least ten times. The chain employs TRBV12-3 or TRBV12-4 and TRBJ2-5; D uncertain. V was clipped by 3 bases and J by 5 bases, with 13 bases between them. The CDR3 loop spans 14 amino acids. The CDR3 DNA is TGTGCCAGCAGTTTGGTGAAAGGATCTGAGACCCAGTACTTC. Protein: CASSLVKGSETQYF.

This clonotype was counted a few times. The chain has TRBV20-1 and TRBJ2-7; 8 bases match TRBD1. The V gene end was trimmed by 3 bases and the J gene end by 3 bases; junction bases not matched to a gene: 13. The CDR3 is 16 residues long. Germline CDR1 and CDR2: DFQATT and SNEGSKA (reference sequence). The CDR3 loop is CSARGDRGPEVYEQYF. For the CDR3, the DNA is TGCAGTGCTAGGGGTGACAGGGGACCCGAGGTCTACGAGCAGTACTTC.

This clonotype has at least ten counts. An end of the junction differs from the germline gene, which may be a read error. This sequence joins TRBV7-9 and TRBJ1-4; 11 nucleotides agree with TRBD1. In germline, CDR1 is SEHNR, CDR2 FQNEAQ (reference sequence). This CDR3 region has 14 residues. CDR3 bases: TGTGCCAGCAGTTGGGACAGGGGGAATGGAAAACTGTTTTTT. Amino acids: CASSWDRGNGKLFF.

The sample holds many counts of this clonotype. V and J are TRBV3-1 and TRBJ2-1; weak D call: TRBD1 (5 bases). This CDR3 contains 16 residues. Trimming left V 4 bases short and J 0 bases short, with 13 bases between. Per germline, CDR1 LGHDT and CDR2 YNNKEL (reference sequence). The CDR3 DNA sequence: TGTGCCAGCAGCCCCATGACAGAGAACTCCTACAATGAGCAGTTCTTC. This codes for CASSPMTENSYNEQFF.

This clonotype was seen a handful of times. The CDR3 sequence is CASSLDIRGSGTEAFF. CDR3 DNA: TGTGCCAGCAGCTTAGATATCAGGGGGTCGGGTACTGAAGCTTTCTTT. V gene TRBV7-3 combines with J gene TRBJ1-1; 7 bases line up with TRBD1. The CDR3 contains 16 residues. Germline V gene lookup returns CDR1 SGHTA and CDR2 FQGTGA. Germline trimming cut 2 bases from V and 5 bases from J; bases unmatched to any gene: 11.

The chain has TRBV6-5 and TRBJ2-1, with 11 bases aligning to TRBD2. The ends lost 0 bases at V and 15 bases at J; junction bases unmatched: 16. CDR3 length: 17 amino acids. Germline CDR1 MNHEY, CDR2 SVGAGI. The DNA of the CDR3 is TGTGCCAGCAGTTACTCGATTAAGGTAGCGGGAGGGCCTTTATGGTTCTTC. This codes for CASSYSIKVAGGPLWFF.

The chain carries TRBV5-1 and TRBJ2-5; 9 bases are shared with TRBD2. Per the germline V gene, CDR1 is SGHRS and CDR2 is YFSETQ. V lost 5 bases and J lost 7; bases outside the gene matches: 9. This CDR3 is 14 amino acids long. In nucleotides, the CDR3 is TGCGCCAGCAGGGTTTTCGGCGGGAGGGGGACCCAGTACTTC. Protein sequence: CASRVFGGRGTQYF.

This clonotype was seen a few times. The chain carries TRBV9 and TRBJ1-2; D might be TRBD1 (5 bases). The CDR3 spans 13 residues. Trimming cost V 5 bases and J 4 bases, with 12 bases left between them. CDR1 SGDLS and CDR2 YYNGEE come from the germline V gene. CDR3 bases: TGTGCCAGCAGTTCGGGGGGACGCTATGGCTACACCTTC. Translated: CASSSGGRYGYTF.

This clonotype occurred many times. V gene TRBV27 combines with J gene TRBJ1-2, with no clear D. Per the germline V gene, CDR1 is MNHEY and CDR2 is SMNVEV (reference sequence). The germline V and J ends were trimmed by 8 bases and 5 bases, with 15 bases remaining between them. The CDR3 is made up of 13 amino acids. CDR3 in amino acids: CASRAKEPYGYTF. The CDR3 DNA reads TGTGCCAGCCGGGCGAAGGAGCCATATGGCTACACCTTC.